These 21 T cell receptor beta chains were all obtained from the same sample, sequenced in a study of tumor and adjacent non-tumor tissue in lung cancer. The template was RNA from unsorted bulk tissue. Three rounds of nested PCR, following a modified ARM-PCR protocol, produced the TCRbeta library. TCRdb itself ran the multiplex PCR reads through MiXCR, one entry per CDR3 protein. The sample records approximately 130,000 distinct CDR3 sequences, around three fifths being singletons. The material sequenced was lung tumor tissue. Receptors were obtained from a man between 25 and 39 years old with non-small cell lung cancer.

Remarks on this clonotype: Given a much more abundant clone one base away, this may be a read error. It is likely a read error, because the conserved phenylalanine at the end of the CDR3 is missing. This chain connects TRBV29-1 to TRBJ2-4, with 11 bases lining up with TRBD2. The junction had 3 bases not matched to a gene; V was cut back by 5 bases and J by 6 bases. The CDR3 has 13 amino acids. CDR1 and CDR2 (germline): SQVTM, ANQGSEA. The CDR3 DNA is TGCAGCGTTCCCGGACTAGCGGGAAACATTCAGTACTTA. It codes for CSVPGLAGNIQYL.

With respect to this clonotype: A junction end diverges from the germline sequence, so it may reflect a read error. The DNA for the CDR3 is TGTGCCAGCAACTTAGAAATACCCACAGATACGCAGTATTTT. Translation gives CASNLEIPTDTQYF. The chain combines TRBV11-2 with TRBJ2-3, with D unresolved. The CDR3 contains 14 residues. Germline loops: CDR1 SGHAT, CDR2 FQNNGV.

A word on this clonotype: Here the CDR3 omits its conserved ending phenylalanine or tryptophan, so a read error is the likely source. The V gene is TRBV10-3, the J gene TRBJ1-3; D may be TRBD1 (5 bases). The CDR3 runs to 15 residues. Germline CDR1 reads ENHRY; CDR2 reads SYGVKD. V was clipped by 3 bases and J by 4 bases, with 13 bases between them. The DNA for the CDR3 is TGTGCCATCAGTGACGGGGGGAGAAGCGGAAACACCATATATTCT. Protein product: CAISDGGRSGNTIYS.

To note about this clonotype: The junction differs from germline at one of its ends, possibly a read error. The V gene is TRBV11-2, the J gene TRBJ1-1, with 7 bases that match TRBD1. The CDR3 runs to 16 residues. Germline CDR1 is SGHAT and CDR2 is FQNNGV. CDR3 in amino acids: CASSLTGRGRNTKAFF. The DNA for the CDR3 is TGTGCCAGCAGTCTGACAGGGAGGGGCAGGAACACTAAAGCTTTCTTT. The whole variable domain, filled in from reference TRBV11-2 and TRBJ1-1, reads EAGVAQSPRYKIIEKRQSVAFWCNPISGHATLYWYQQILGQGPKLLIQFQNNGVVDDSQLPKDRFSAERLKGVDSTLKIQPAKLEDSAVYLCASSLTGRGRNTKAFFGQGTRLTVV.

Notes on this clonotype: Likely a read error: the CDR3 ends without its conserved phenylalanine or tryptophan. CDR3 nucleotide sequence: TGTGCCAGCAGCCAAGATGGTCCAGTTGGTGAAAAACTGTTTCTT. This sequence encodes CASSQDGPVGEKLFL. This chain uses TRBV4-2 with TRBJ1-4; D gene unclear. V shed 0 bases and J shed 7 bases, with 12 bases lying between them. The germline CDR1 and CDR2 sequences are LGHNA and YNFKEQ. The CDR3 has 15 amino acids.

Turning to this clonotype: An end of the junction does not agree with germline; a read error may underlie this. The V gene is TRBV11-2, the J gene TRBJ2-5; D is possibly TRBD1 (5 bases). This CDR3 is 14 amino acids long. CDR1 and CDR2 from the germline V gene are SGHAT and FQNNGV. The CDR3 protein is CVSSLGTGQETQYF. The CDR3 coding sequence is TGTGTCAGCAGCTTAGGAACAGGCCAAGAGACCCAGTATTTC.

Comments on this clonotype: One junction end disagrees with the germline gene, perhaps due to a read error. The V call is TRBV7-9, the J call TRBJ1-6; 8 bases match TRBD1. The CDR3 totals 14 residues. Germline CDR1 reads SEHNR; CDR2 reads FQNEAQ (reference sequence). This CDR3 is CASSLTGVDSLLHF. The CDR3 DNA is TGTGCCAGCAGCTTGACAGGGGTAGATTCACTCCTCCACTTT.

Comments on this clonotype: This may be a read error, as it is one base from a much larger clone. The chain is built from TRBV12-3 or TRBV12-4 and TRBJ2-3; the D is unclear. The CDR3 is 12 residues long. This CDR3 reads CVSSWDRDTQYF. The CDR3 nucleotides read TGTGTCAGCAGCTGGGATCGAGATACGCAGTATTTT.

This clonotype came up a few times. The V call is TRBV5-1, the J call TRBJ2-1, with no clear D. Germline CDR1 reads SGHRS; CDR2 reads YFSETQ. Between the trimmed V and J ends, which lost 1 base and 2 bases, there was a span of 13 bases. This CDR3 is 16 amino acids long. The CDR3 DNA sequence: TGCGCCAGCAGCTTGTTAAGTTCCCCTACCTACAATGAGCAGTTCTTC. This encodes CASSLLSSPTYNEQFF.

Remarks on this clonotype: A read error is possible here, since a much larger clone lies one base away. The CDR3: CGVEEVAGGPSRIYTQYF. The DNA for the CDR3 is TGCGGCGTTGAAGAAGTAGCGGGGGGCCCCAGCCGCATTTATACGCAGTATTTT. This sequence joins TRBV29-1 and TRBJ2-3, with 10 nucleotides matching TRBD2. Germline loops: CDR1 SQVTM, CDR2 ANQGSEA. The CDR3 runs 18 residues.

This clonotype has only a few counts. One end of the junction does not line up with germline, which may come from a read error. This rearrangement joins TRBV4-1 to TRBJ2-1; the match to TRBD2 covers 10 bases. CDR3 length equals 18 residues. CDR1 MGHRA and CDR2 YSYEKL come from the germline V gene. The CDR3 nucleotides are TGCACCAGCAGCCATCCCGGGACTAGCGCATCCCCCTACAATGAGCAGTTCTTT. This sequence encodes CTSSHPGTSASPYNEQFF.

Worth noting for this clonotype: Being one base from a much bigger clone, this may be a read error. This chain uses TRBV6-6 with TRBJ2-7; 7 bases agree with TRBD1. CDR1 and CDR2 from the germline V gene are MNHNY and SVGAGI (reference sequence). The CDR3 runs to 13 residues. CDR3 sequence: CASSSTGAYVQYF. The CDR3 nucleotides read TGTGCCAGCAGTTCTACAGGGGCGTACGTGCAGTACTTC.

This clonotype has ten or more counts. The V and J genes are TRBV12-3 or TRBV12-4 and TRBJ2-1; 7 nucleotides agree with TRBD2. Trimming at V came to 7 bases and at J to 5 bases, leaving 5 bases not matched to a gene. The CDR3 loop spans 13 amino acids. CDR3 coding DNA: TGTGCCAGCACCCCGACTAGCCACAATGAGCAGTTCTTC. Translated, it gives CASTPTSHNEQFF.

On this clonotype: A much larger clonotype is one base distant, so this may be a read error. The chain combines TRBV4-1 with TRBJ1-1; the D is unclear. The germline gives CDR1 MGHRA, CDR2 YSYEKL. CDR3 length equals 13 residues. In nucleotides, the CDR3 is TGCGCCAGCGGGGAACGGGAGAACACTGAAGTTTTCTTT. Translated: CASGERENTEVFF.

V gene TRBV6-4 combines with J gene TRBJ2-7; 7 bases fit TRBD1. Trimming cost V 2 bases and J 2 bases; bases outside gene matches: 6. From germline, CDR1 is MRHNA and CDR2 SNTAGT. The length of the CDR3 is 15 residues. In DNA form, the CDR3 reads TGTGCCAGCAGTGACGATCAGGGACAGACCTACGAGCAGTACTTC. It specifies CASSDDQGQTYEQYF.

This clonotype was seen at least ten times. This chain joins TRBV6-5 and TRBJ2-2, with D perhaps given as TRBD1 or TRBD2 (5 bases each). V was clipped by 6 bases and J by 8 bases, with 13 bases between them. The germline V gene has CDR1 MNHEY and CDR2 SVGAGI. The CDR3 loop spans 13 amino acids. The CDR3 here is CASRRDGFGELFF. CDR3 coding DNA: TGTGCCAGCAGACGGGACGGCTTTGGGGAGCTGTTTTTT.

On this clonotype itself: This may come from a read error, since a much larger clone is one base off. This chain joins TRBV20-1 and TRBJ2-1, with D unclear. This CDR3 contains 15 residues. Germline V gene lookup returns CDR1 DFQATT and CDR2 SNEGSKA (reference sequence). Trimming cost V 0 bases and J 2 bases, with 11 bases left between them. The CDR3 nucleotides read TGCAGTGCTAGAGATCCCAAGGGCCCCTACAATGAGCAGTTCTTC. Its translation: CSARDPKGPYNEQFF.

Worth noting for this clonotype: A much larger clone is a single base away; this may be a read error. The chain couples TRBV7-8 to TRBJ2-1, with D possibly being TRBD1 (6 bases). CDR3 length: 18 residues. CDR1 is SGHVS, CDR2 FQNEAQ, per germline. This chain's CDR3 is CASSQRHLRGSSYNAQFF. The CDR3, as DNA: TGTGCCAGCAGCCAACGCCACTTAAGGGGGAGCTCCTACAATGCGCAGTTCTTC.

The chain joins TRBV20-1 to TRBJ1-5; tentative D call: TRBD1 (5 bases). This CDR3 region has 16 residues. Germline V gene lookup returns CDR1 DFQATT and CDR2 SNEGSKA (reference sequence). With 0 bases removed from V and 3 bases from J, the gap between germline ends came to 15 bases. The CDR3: CSARDYGGYTNQPQHF. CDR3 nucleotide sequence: TGCAGTGCTAGAGACTACGGGGGATATACCAATCAGCCCCAGCATTTT.

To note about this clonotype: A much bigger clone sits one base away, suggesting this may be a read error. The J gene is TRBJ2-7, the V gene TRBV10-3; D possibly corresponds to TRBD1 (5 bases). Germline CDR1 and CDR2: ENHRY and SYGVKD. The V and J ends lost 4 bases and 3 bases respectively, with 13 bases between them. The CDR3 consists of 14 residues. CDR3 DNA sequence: TGTGCCATCAGTGCAACGGACATCTACTACGAGCAGTACTTC. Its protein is CAISATDIYYEQYF.

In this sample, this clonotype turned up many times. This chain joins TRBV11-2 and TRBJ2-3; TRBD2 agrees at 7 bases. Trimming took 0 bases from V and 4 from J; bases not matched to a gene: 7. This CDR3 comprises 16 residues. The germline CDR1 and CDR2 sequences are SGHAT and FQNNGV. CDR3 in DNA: TGTGCCAGCAGCTTAGATCGCAGCGGGGTCGCAGATACGCAGTATTTT. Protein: CASSLDRSGVADTQYF.